Below, 31 T cell receptor beta chains from the same sample are listed, as sequenced in a study of T cell changes during pregnancy in multiple sclerosis (dated by TCRdb to about 2019). Preparation of the library involved the immunoSEQ multiplex PCR assay. The clones in this table, taken by TCRdb from immuneACCESS, are in-frame only. Not every clone is retained; where verified, under half of the shortfall comes from an unresolved V gene, and the cause of the rest is unknown. This sample gives just under 50,000 clones in total; 90% to 95% of them show up just once. The top ten hold roughly 10% of the sample. The sample was CD8+ T cells from peripheral blood mononuclear cells, taken after pregnancy. The source is a female donor with multiple sclerosis, enrolled in a pregnancy study.

The chain couples TRBV4-1 to TRBJ1-1, with 9 bases matching TRBD1. The germline V gene encodes CDR1 MGHRA and CDR2 YSYEKL. Losses at the gene ends were 2 bases for V and 5 bases for J; bases not matched to a gene: 12. The CDR3 runs 17 residues. The CDR3 bases are TGCGCCAGCAGCCAATTCGAGGACAGGGGCGTTTTTACTGAAGCTTTCTTT. As protein: CASSQFEDRGVFTEAFF.

This clone was seen a single time. The rearrangement uses TRBV19 and TRBJ2-7; 7 bases align to TRBD2. This CDR3 spans 14 amino acids. Germline V gene sequence: CDR1 LNHDA, CDR2 SQIVND (reference sequence). With V trimmed by 5 bases and J by 0 bases, 4 bases remained unmatched. The CDR3 protein is CASSWGGASYEQYF. The CDR3 nucleotides read TGTGCCAGTAGTTGGGGGGGAGCCTCCTACGAGCAGTACTTC.

The J gene is TRBJ1-3, the V gene TRBV13, with D perhaps matching TRBD1 (5 bases). Germline CDR1 is PRHDT and CDR2 is FYEKMQ (reference sequence). The CDR3 consists of 16 residues. Trimming took 4 bases from V and 0 from J, leaving 13 bases between them. CDR3 nucleotide sequence: TGTGCCAGCAGCTCGGGACTGTCGAACTCTGGAAACACCATATATTTT. Its translation is CASSSGLSNSGNTIYF.

The chain carries TRBV6-6 and TRBJ2-2; 10 bases match TRBD2. This CDR3 region has 14 residues. The V gene end was trimmed by 8 bases and the J gene end by 6 bases; junction bases not matched to a gene: 6. Germline-derived CDR1 and CDR2 are MNHNY and SVGAGI (reference sequence). The CDR3 sequence: CASSSGGAAGELFF. In nucleotides, the CDR3 is TGTGCCAGCTCCAGCGGGGGGGCCGCCGGGGAGCTGTTTTTT.

The chain employs TRBV9 and TRBJ1-2; 7 bases align to TRBD1. This CDR3 has 17 amino acids. V lost 0 bases and J lost 2; bases outside the gene matches: 10. Germline-derived CDR1 and CDR2 are SGDLS and YYNGEE. In nucleotides, the CDR3 is TGTGCCAGCAGCGTAGGGGTCAGGGGGGACGGCAACTATGGCTACACCTTC. It encodes CASSVGVRGDGNYGYTF.

This chain joins TRBV6-6 and TRBJ1-5; no clear D gene. The germline V gene has CDR1 MNHNY and CDR2 SVGAGI (reference sequence). This CDR3 comprises 14 residues. The V end lost 8 bases, the J end lost 1 base, and 12 bases lay between the germline ends. CDR3 sequence: CASSGVGSNQPQHF. CDR3 in DNA: TGTGCCAGCTCCGGGGTCGGAAGCAATCAGCCCCAGCATTTT.

This chain connects TRBV10-3 to TRBJ2-7, with TRBD2 as a possible D gene (6 bases). The CDR3 has 15 amino acids. Trimming left V 3 bases short and J 3 bases short, with 15 bases between. Germline values: CDR1 ENHRY, CDR2 SYGVKD. The CDR3 DNA sequence: TGTGCCATCAGTGACCCGGGGGTCCCCGGCTACGAGCAGTACTTC. Protein: CAISDPGVPGYEQYF.

V is TRBV15 and J is TRBJ1-1; a weak D match, TRBD1 (5 bases). The germline CDR1 and CDR2 sequences are LNHNV and YYDKDF (reference sequence). The CDR3 is made up of 16 amino acids. Trimming stripped 1 base from V and 0 bases from J, with 12 bases between. The CDR3 loop is CATSRVITTVNTEAFF. DNA for the CDR3: TGTGCCACCAGCAGAGTAATTACGACAGTGAACACTGAAGCTTTCTTT.

Written as DNA, the CDR3 is TGTGCCAGCAGTGTAAATCCGGACACCGGGGAGCTGTTTTTT. The encoded protein is CASSVNPDTGELFF. The J gene is TRBJ2-2, the V gene TRBV2; the D is unclear. Germline V gene lookup returns CDR1 SNHLY and CDR2 FYNNEI. V lost 4 bases and J lost 3, with 9 bases in between. This CDR3 spans 14 amino acids. Based on the CDR3 plus reference TRBV2 and TRBJ2-2, the full variable domain is EPEVTQTPSHQVTQMGQEVILRCVPISNHLYFYWYRQILGQKVEFLVSFYNNEISEKSEIFDDQFSVERPDGSNFTLKIRSTKLEDSAMYFCASSVNPDTGELFFGEGSRLTVL.

The V call is TRBV5-1, the J call TRBJ2-5; TRBD1 agrees at 9 bases. CDR1 and CDR2 from the germline V gene are SGHRS and YFSETQ. CDR3 length: 14 amino acids. Unmatched junction bases numbered 9, after V lost 6 bases and J lost 6 bases. The CDR3 coding sequence is TGCGCCAGCACCACGGGACAGGGCCAGAAGACCCAGTACTTC. It specifies CASTTGQGQKTQYF.

The rearrangement links TRBV6-6 to TRBJ1-1; 7 nucleotides line up with TRBD1. Germline assignment: CDR1 MNHNY and CDR2 SVGAGI (reference sequence). This CDR3 has 16 amino acids. With 2 bases clipped from V and 0 bases from J, the junction kept 6 bases outside the gene matches. The CDR3 is CASSYPGGGVNTEAFF. CDR3 DNA sequence: TGTGCCAGCAGTTACCCAGGGGGAGGAGTGAACACTGAAGCTTTCTTT.

Concerning this clone itself: In the same sample, other DNA sequences code for this CDR3. This chain links TRBV2 with TRBJ1-1; 7 nucleotides line up with TRBD1. Germline V lookup: CDR1 SNHLY, CDR2 FYNNEI. The ends lost 6 bases at V and 5 bases at J; junction bases unmatched: 3. CDR3 size: 12 residues. The CDR3 coding sequence is TGTGCCAGCAGCTCAGGGGGTACTGAAGCTTTCTTT. Protein sequence: CASSSGGTEAFF.

This chain joins TRBV28 and TRBJ2-7; 9 nucleotides match TRBD1. The germline V gene encodes CDR1 MDHEN and CDR2 SYDVKM. Trimming took 5 bases from V and 4 from J; bases not matched to a gene: 3. The CDR3 runs to 13 residues. In DNA, the CDR3 is TGTGCCAGCAGTAGCGGACAGGGGTACGAGCAGTACTTC. It is translated as CASSSGQGYEQYF.

This clone came up once. The chain carries TRBV4-1 and TRBJ2-3, with 11 nucleotides matching TRBD2. This CDR3 is built from 16 residues. Looked up from germline, CDR1 is MGHRA and CDR2 is YSYEKL. Trimming at V came to 3 bases and at J to 6 bases, leaving 8 bases not matched to a gene. CDR3 nucleotides: TGCGCCAGCAGCCAGGCCCTTAGCGGGGGGGCGGATACGCAGTATTTT. It codes for CASSQALSGGADTQYF.

The CDR3 coding sequence is TGTGCCAGCAGCTTCCCCCTAGCGGGGGGTACGAATGAGCAGTTCTTC. Protein: CASSFPLAGGTNEQFF. The chain combines TRBV7-6 with TRBJ2-1, with 11 bases that match TRBD2. Germline trimming cut 3 bases from V and 7 bases from J; bases unmatched to any gene: 8. The CDR3 totals 16 residues. Germline CDR1 is SGHVS and CDR2 is FNYEAQ.

The genes are TRBV2 and TRBJ1-1, with D maybe TRBD1 (6 bases). Germline-derived CDR1 and CDR2 are SNHLY and FYNNEI. The V gene lost 5 bases and the J gene lost 1 base, with 14 bases spanning the gap. This CDR3 has 15 residues. The CDR3 protein is CASSLHMGANTEAFF. Here the CDR3 DNA reads TGTGCCAGCAGTCTTCATATGGGGGCGAACACTGAAGCTTTCTTT.

The chain recombines TRBV28 with TRBJ1-6, with TRBD1 matching over 7 bases. CDR1 MDHEN and CDR2 SYDVKM come from the germline V gene. The CDR3 consists of 14 residues. The V and J ends lost 3 bases and 8 bases, in that order; junction bases with no gene match: 4. The CDR3: CASSFGDSYSPLHF. CDR3 DNA: TGTGCCAGCAGTTTTGGGGACAGTTATTCACCCCTCCACTTT.

The chain couples TRBV7-8 to TRBJ2-3, with D perhaps TRBD1 (5 bases). The CDR3 has 16 amino acids. Germline values: CDR1 SGHVS, CDR2 FQNEAQ. V lost 10 bases to trimming and J lost 3 bases, with 23 bases between them. CDR3 DNA: TGTGCCACCCTCGACAGTTCTCTCGGGCTTACAGATACGCAGTATTTT. Translation: CATLDSSLGLTDTQYF. The full variable domain, in which reference TRBV7-8 and TRBJ2-3 provide the parts outside the CDR3, is GAGVSQSPRYKVAKRGQDVALRCDPISGHVSLFWYQQALGQGPEFLTYFQNEAQLDKSGLPSDRFFAERPEGSVSTLKIQRTQQEDSAVYLCATLDSSLGLTDTQYFGPGTRLTVL.

The V gene is TRBV9, the J gene TRBJ2-3; 9 bases are a match to TRBD2. The CDR3 has 14 residues. V shed 5 bases, J shed 4 bases, and the junction held 5 bases outside the gene matches. Germline V gene data show CDR1 as SGDLS and CDR2 as YYNGEE. The CDR3 DNA sequence: TGTGCCAGCAGTGGCGGGGGGGCTGCAGATACGCAGTATTTT. Amino acids: CASSGGGAADTQYF.

The V gene is TRBV9, the J gene TRBJ2-5; 7 bases map to TRBD2. This CDR3 region has 14 residues. CDR1 and CDR2 from the germline V gene are SGDLS and YYNGEE. Trimming took 3 bases from V and 5 from J; bases not matched to a gene: 7. The DNA for the CDR3 is TGTGCCAGCAGCGGGACTAGTCTCGGGGAGACCCAGTACTTC. The encoded protein is CASSGTSLGETQYF.

The V and J genes are TRBV30 and TRBJ2-7; D possibly corresponds to TRBD1 (5 bases). Germline loops: CDR1 GTSNPN, CDR2 SVGIG (reference sequence). This CDR3 is built from 13 residues. Trimming stripped 4 bases from V and 6 bases from J, with 16 bases between. CDR3 sequence (DNA): TGTGCCTGGATGAGTGCAGGGTATGGCGAGCAGTACTTC. The encoded protein is CAWMSAGYGEQYF.

V gene TRBV5-5 combines with J gene TRBJ1-5; possibly TRBD1 for D (5 bases). V gave up 2 bases and J gave up 4 bases, with 16 bases separating them. Per germline, CDR1 SGHKS and CDR2 YYEKEE (reference sequence). The CDR3 extends over 16 amino acids. Here the CDR3 reads CASSLGGAWGNQPQHF. CDR3 sequence (DNA): TGTGCCAGCAGCTTAGGAGGGGCTTGGGGAAATCAGCCCCAGCATTTT.

This chain links TRBV13 with TRBJ2-1; no reliable D call. Germline assignment: CDR1 PRHDT and CDR2 FYEKMQ (reference sequence). The CDR3 loop spans 12 amino acids. Between the trimmed V and J ends, which lost 2 bases and 8 bases, there was a span of 7 bases. Here the CDR3 DNA reads TGTGCCAGCAGCTTAAATCGCGATGAGCAGTTCTTC. It codes for CASSLNRDEQFF.

The genes are TRBV30 and TRBJ1-2; 7 bases align to TRBD1. Germline V lookup: CDR1 GTSNPN, CDR2 SVGIG (reference sequence). The CDR3 sequence is 14 residues long. The ends lost 3 bases at V and 7 bases at J; junction bases unmatched: 11. This chain's CDR3 is CAWRPRGTALGYTF. The CDR3 region has the DNA TGTGCCTGGAGACCCCGGGGGACAGCACTTGGCTACACCTTC.

The rearrangement joins TRBV21-1 to TRBJ2-5; the table's D gene call, TRBD1, was not cross checked with the DNA. TRBV21-1 is tagged as a pseudogene. The CDR3 extends over 16 amino acids. In DNA form, the CDR3 reads TGTGCCAGCAAAAAAATTCTCGGGACAGGGAAAGAGACCCAGTACTTC. Protein sequence: CASKKILGTGKETQYF.

This clone was detected only once. V usage is TRBV9 and J usage is TRBJ1-1; D is ambiguous. Germline CDR1 is SGDLS and CDR2 is YYNGEE. V was cut by 4 bases and J by 4 bases, with 14 bases left in between. The CDR3 is 14 residues long. The CDR3 DNA follows: TGTGCCAGCAGCTCCTTACTTAATCCCACTGAAGCTTTCTTT. Protein product: CASSSLLNPTEAFF.

This sequence joins TRBV7-2 and TRBJ2-3, with 9 nucleotides matching TRBD2. V shed 5 bases, J shed 2 bases, and the junction held 8 bases outside the gene matches. CDR1 is SGHTA and CDR2 is FQGNSA in the germline V gene. The length of the CDR3 is 16 residues. CDR3 region: CASSPRVAGVTDTQYF. CDR3 DNA sequence: TGTGCCAGCAGCCCCAGGGTAGCGGGGGTCACAGATACGCAGTATTTT.

The chain uses TRBV27 and TRBJ2-3; D possibly corresponds to TRBD2 (6 bases). V gave up 4 bases and J gave up 5 bases, with 16 bases separating them. This CDR3 spans 15 amino acids. The germline CDR1 and CDR2 sequences are MNHEY and SMNVEV (reference sequence). The CDR3 DNA reads as TGTGCCAGCAGTTCAGGACCCGGTAGCGGAGATACGCAGTATTTT. Its translation: CASSSGPGSGDTQYF.

The gene calls are TRBV5-6 and TRBJ1-4; 12 positions match TRBD1. CDR3 length: 16 residues. With V trimmed by 4 bases and J by 8 bases, 9 bases remained unmatched. Germline-derived CDR1 and CDR2 are SGHDT and YYEEEE. This CDR3 is CASSRGDRGLGEKLFF. The CDR3 DNA reads TGTGCCAGCAGCCGCGGGGACAGGGGGCTCGGGGAAAAACTGTTTTTT. Based on the CDR3 plus reference TRBV5-6 and TRBJ1-4, the full variable domain is DAGVTQSPTHLIKTRGQQVTLRCSPKSGHDTVSWYQQALGQGPQFIFQYYEEEERQRGNFPDRFSGHQFPNYSSELNVNALLLGDSALYLCASSRGDRGLGEKLFFGSGTQLSVL.

The chain recombines TRBV7-6 with TRBJ1-1; 9 nucleotides agree with TRBD1. With 5 bases clipped from V and 6 bases from J, the junction kept 10 bases outside the gene matches. CDR3 length: 15 amino acids. From germline, CDR1 is SGHVS and CDR2 FNYEAQ. DNA for the CDR3: TGTGCCAGCAGCCCTGGGACAGGGTCCAGGGCTGAAGCTTTCTTT. Its translation is CASSPGTGSRAEAFF. Complete variable domain (other parts from reference TRBV7-6 and TRBJ1-1): GAGVSQSPRYKVTKRGQDVALRCDPISGHVSLYWYRQALGQGPEFLTYFNYEAQQDKSGLPNDRFSAERPEGSISTLTIQRTEQRDSAMYRCASSPGTGSRAEAFFGQGTRLTVV.

V is TRBV27 and J is TRBJ2-3, with TRBD2 matching over 8 bases. This CDR3 has 15 residues. Per germline, CDR1 MNHEY and CDR2 SMNVEV (reference sequence). The V segment lost 6 bases and the J segment 1 base; nucleotides outside the gene matches: 6. The DNA of the CDR3 is TGTGCCAGCAGATCCCGGCGGGGGGGCACAGATACGCAGTATTTT. This encodes CASRSRRGGTDTQYF.